This T cell receptor beta chain was sequenced during a study of blood T cell repertoires in COVID-19. Background on the study: T cells, B-cell-depleted T cells, or PBMCs supplied cDNA or gDNA.

The germline CDR1 and CDR2 sequences are MRHNA and SNTAGT. The CDR3 has 15 residues. V was pared by 6 bases and J by 3 bases, with 17 bases between. In the original processing: It was from reference gene primer amplification that nucleated cell counts were estimated. Some clones are missing from TCRdb's copy, which holds only in-frame ones; the method was immunoSEQ multiplex PCR. For V, J and clone size, that table is used; D and trimming come from the DNA. The data contain hundreds of thousands of clones, 70% to 90% of them singletons. This receptor was taken from a woman between 18 and 30 years old with acute or convalescent COVID-19. The sample comprised peripheral blood. This chain links TRBV6-4 with TRBJ1-2; D possibly corresponds to TRBD1 (6 bases). The CDR3 DNA is TGTGCCAGCAGCCAAGAGAGGGGGACGCACTATGGCTACACCTTC. This translates into CASSQERGTHYGYTF.